This TCR beta chain was captured in a study of CD8+ T cells in alopecia areata (dated by TCRdb to between 2017 and 2018). About the full investigation: High-throughput TCRbeta sequencing was used to examine T cell clonal expansion in alopecia areata in both the C3H/HeJ mouse model and human patients. Scalp tissue and sorted CD4+ and CD8+ peripheral blood T cells from patchy and totalis/universalis alopecia areata patients and from healthy controls were covered by human TCRbeta sequencing. Clonality in the scalp was compared among normal scalp (n=4), patchy alopecia areata scalp (n=8), and alopecia totalis/universalis scalp (n=8). RNA came from the PAXgene miRNA kit for fixed scalp, the miRNeasy kit for PBMCs, and the RNeasy kit for mouse skin. Amplification of TCRbeta CDR3 regions was done by immunoSEQ multiplex PCR using 35 Vbeta forward primers and 13 Jbeta reverse primers.

The method behind the library was the immunoSEQ multiplex PCR assay. RNA was extracted from all samples and reverse transcribed into cDNA as template for TCR sequencing. First-strand cDNA was synthesized using SuperScript III with a 2:1 mix of oligo-dT and random hexamers. Amplification bias was assessed with a synthetic immune receptor repertoire, and residual bias was removed computationally. In the original analysis: Raw reads were preprocessed to remove errors, and CDR3 was defined by IMGT conventions from the conserved cysteine to phenylalanine. Clonality was calculated as 1 minus Shannon entropy normalized by log2 of the number of productive unique TCRs. Whether scalp clones were CD4 or CD8 was inferred by matching scalp TCRbeta sequences against CD4 and CD8 repertoires sorted from blood. The table comes from immuneACCESS by way of TCRdb, which keeps in-frame sequences with V and J called. Part of the clones is missing from these tables; in studies checked, under half for an unresolved V gene and the rest for unknown reasons. For V, J and clone size, that table is used; D and trimming come from the DNA. In this sample the table shows about 100,000 clones, 55% to 70% of which occur a single time. Roughly a quarter of the sample comes from the top ten.

V lost 11 bases and J lost 0 bases; the stretch between them is 10 bases long. As encoded in the germline V gene, CDR1 is SNHLY while CDR2 is FYNNEI. The CDR3 runs 12 amino acids, cysteine and phenylalanine included. Only the CDR3 portion is preserved as DNA: 36 bases, with reading frame beginning at the first base. The sample holds one count of this clone. The target of this receptor is not known. No quality values exist for individual bases; no much larger clone is one base distant. Lesional scalp punch biopsies and peripheral blood were collected from alopecia areata patients. After PBMCs were isolated by density centrifugation and stained for CD3, CD4 and CD8, a FACSAria was used to sort CD4+ and CD8+ T cells. As part of a multicenter biomarker study, untreated alopecia areata patients were recruited. For about five biomarker-study patients, blood CD8+ T cells were further sorted into NKG2D-low and NKG2D-high fractions.

The study at large found these results: Scalp TCR repertoire analysis is complicated because resident alphabeta T cells in normal human skin are also sequenced, whereas mouse skin is dominated by gammadelta T cells. Lesional scalp, especially in alopecia totalis/universalis, showed higher clonality and more expanded CD8+ clones than normal scalp, suggesting antigenic drive. TCR sequences shared between patients were less clear than in mice, possibly partly because of HLA diversity in the patient population.

The receptor's source is a human donor with alopecia areata. Sequenced input: NKG2D-low CD8+ T cells sorted from blood. The cell subset or site label for this specimen denotes: sorted CD8+ NKG2D-low blood T cells. In this chain, TRBV2 is recombined with TRBJ1-1, with no D gene named confidently. The DNA sequence is given as TGTGCCTTGAGGGAGCTGAACACTGAAGCTTTCTTT. Its coded protein is CALRELNTEAFF.